The sequence of this T cell receptor beta chain was determined in a study of T cells in Graves' hyperthyroidism and ophthalmopathy. RNA transcripts yielded amplified TCR beta CDR3 regions. In the first-round RT-PCR of the TCR CDR3, the HTBI primer set was used. TCRdb reanalysed the multiplex PCR reads using MiXCR and keeps one entry per CDR3 protein. In the table there are about 350,000 distinct CDR3 sequences, approximately 15% of which are singletons. This CDR3 is built from 15 residues. CDR1 and CDR2 (germline): MNHEY, SVGAGI. The V and J ends lost 0 bases and 1 base respectively, with 9 bases between them. This clonotype occurred once.

What was sequenced was blood. The receptor was derived from a woman in her 30s with Graves' hyperthyroidism. The chain combines TRBV6-5 with TRBJ1-1; no definite D call. The CDR3 coding sequence is TGTGCCAGCAGTTACTCGATAGGCCGGAACACTGAAGCTTTCTTT. Encoded protein: CASSYSIGRNTEAFF.